This is a list of T cell receptor beta chains from one sample in a study of cytomegalovirus exposure and HLA in healthy donors. Sequenced by immunoSEQ multiplex PCR; TCRdb stores in-frame clones only, minus some. The data contain about 100,000 clones, 70% to 80% of them singletons. Material: PBMCs. The receptors originated from a female donor in good health and CMV-seropositive. Both conserved end residues are part of each CDR3. The D gene is left open where the match is weak. Some rows mark clone size as missing; the rest say once, few, many or name a class of expanded clone.

j_call	v_call	clone_size	d_call	cdr3_aa	cdr3_nt
TRBJ1-2	TRBV7-8	NA	TRBD1	CASSFGQGPYGYTF	TGTGCCAGCAGCTTTGGACAGGGTCCCTATGGCTACACCTTC
TRBJ1-1	TRBV6-4	NA	NA	CASSAHPAGNTEAFF	TGTGCCAGCAGTGCCCATCCCGCCGGGAACACTGAAGCTTTCTTT
TRBJ1-4	TRBV20-1	few	NA	CSANRNEKLFF	TGCAGTGCGAACAGGAATGAAAAACTGTTTTTT
TRBJ1-4	TRBV18	NA	NA	CASSPWSAGNDNEKLFF	TGTGCCAGCTCACCTTGGTCAGCAGGGAATGATAATGAAAAACTGTTTTTT
TRBJ1-2	TRBV6-5	NA	TRBD1	CASSSWTGRHGYTF	TGTGCCAGCAGTTCCTGGACAGGGAGGCATGGCTACACCTTC
TRBJ1-2	TRBV19	NA	NA	CATQQGWGYTF	TGTGCCACTCAACAGGGATGGGGCTACACCTTC
TRBJ2-3	TRBV2	NA	TRBD2	CASLAGGTDTQYF	TGTGCCAGTCTAGCGGGAGGCACAGATACGCAGTATTTT
TRBJ2-7	TRBV18	few	TRBD1	CASSPSGQGASYEQYF	TGTGCCAGCTCACCCTCCGGACAGGGGGCCTCCTACGAGCAGTACTTC
TRBJ2-1	TRBV10-1	NA	TRBD1	CASRRGLGNDEQFF	TGCGCCAGCAGGAGGGGGCTAGGGAATGATGAGCAGTTCTTC
TRBJ1-6	TRBV7-9	NA	NA	CASSGYRGGTTNSPLHF	TGTGCCAGCAGCGGATATAGGGGGGGAACCACCAATTCACCCCTCCACTTT
TRBJ2-1	TRBV2	NA	TRBD2	CASGADSTSGGAQFF	TGTGCCAGTGGGGCGGACTCGACTAGCGGGGGGGCACAGTTCTTC
TRBJ2-7	TRBV27	NA	TRBD2	CASSLSIVDEREWGRGGYEQYF	TGTGCCAGCAGTTTATCTATCGTGGACGAGCGGGAGTGGGGGAGAGGGGGCTACGAGCAGTACTTC
TRBJ1-1	TRBV7-2	NA	TRBD1	CASSLKWDREAFF	TGTGCCAGCAGCTTAAAATGGGACAGGGAAGCTTTCTTT
TRBJ2-5	TRBV10-2	NA	TRBD1	CASSWTGVGETQYF	TGCGCCAGCAGTTGGACAGGGGTGGGAGAGACCCAGTACTTC
TRBJ2-7	TRBV15	NA	TRBD2	CATSRETSGNYEQYF	TGTGCCACCAGCAGAGAGACTAGCGGGAACTACGAGCAGTACTTC
TRBJ1-2	TRBV10-1	NA	NA	CASSEAGVNYGYTF	TGCGCCAGCAGTGAAGCAGGGGTTAACTATGGCTACACCTTC
TRBJ1-6	TRBV5-1	NA	NA	CASSSRPGDSPLHF	TGCGCCAGCAGCTCCAGACCGGGGGATTCACCCCTCCACTTT
TRBJ2-7	TRBV27	NA	NA	CASSGAGRHEQYF	TGTGCCAGCAGTGGGGCAGGTCGCCACGAGCAGTACTTC
TRBJ2-5	TRBV5-6	NA	TRBD2	CASSVTSGGQWGEETQYF	TGTGCCAGCAGCGTAACTAGCGGGGGCCAGTGGGGGGAAGAGACCCAGTACTTC
TRBJ1-4	TRBV25-1	NA	NA	CASSSPDHPGAGEKLFF	TGTGCCAGCAGTTCTCCCGATCATCCGGGTGCTGGTGAAAAACTGTTTTTT
TRBJ2-2	TRBV10-3	NA	TRBD2	CAISESTSGSLYTGELFF	TGTGCCATCAGTGAGTCGACTAGCGGGAGTCTTTACACCGGGGAGCTGTTTTTT
TRBJ1-5	TRBV6-1	NA	TRBD1	CASSEIQGPSEPQHF	TGTGCCAGCAGTGAAATACAGGGGCCGTCGGAGCCCCAGCATTTT
TRBJ2-7	TRBV7-9	NA	TRBD2	CASSSAQGGYSYEQYF	TGTGCCAGCAGCTCCGCCCAGGGAGGGTACTCCTACGAGCAGTACTTC
TRBJ2-3	TRBV25-1	NA	NA	CASSDRIDTQYF	TGTGCCAGCAGTGACAGAATCGATACGCAGTATTTT
TRBJ1-2	TRBV28	NA	TRBD1	CASSSGGGNYGYTF	TGTGCCAGCAGTTCAGGGGGTGGAAATTATGGCTACACCTTC
TRBJ2-3	TRBV2	once	NA	CASSGLSDFGADTQYF	TGTGCCAGCAGTGGACTATCGGATTTCGGCGCGGATACGCAGTATTTT
TRBJ2-3	TRBV5-1	NA	TRBD2	CASSSTTLAGGPTDTQYF	TGCGCCAGCAGCTCCACGACGTTAGCGGGGGGCCCCACAGATACGCAGTATTTT
TRBJ1-3	TRBV7-2	NA	NA	CASSLEAGTGNTIYF	TGTGCCAGCAGCTTAGAGGCAGGGACTGGAAACACCATATATTTT
TRBJ2-1	TRBV5-1	NA	NA	CASSSTGEGYNEQFF	TGCGCCAGCAGCTCGACAGGGGAGGGATACAATGAGCAGTTCTTC
TRBJ2-1	TRBV5-6	NA	TRBD2	CASSREGGQFF	TGTGCCAGCAGTCGGGAGGGGGGGCAGTTCTTC
TRBJ2-2	TRBV7-2	few	NA	CASSPGLNTGELFF	TGTGCCAGCAGCCCCGGACTGAACACCGGGGAGCTGTTTTTT
TRBJ2-7	TRBV13	few	TRBD2	CASSKPPAGLAGDYEQYF	TGTGCCAGCAGCAAGCCACCCGCGGGACTAGCGGGAGATTACGAGCAGTACTTC
TRBJ2-1	TRBV30	NA	NA	CACQRLDSYNEQFF	TGTGCCTGTCAGAGACTAGACTCCTACAATGAGCAGTTCTTC
TRBJ1-5	TRBV6-5	NA	NA	CASSRLGSNQPQHF	TGTGCCAGCAGCCGACTGGGTAGCAATCAGCCCCAGCATTTT
TRBJ2-7	TRBV19	once	TRBD1	CASSSDRRSSYEQYF	TGTGCCAGTAGCTCGGACAGGAGGAGCTCCTACGAGCAGTACTTC
TRBJ2-1	TRBV27	NA	TRBD2	CAIRPAGVGEQFF	TGTGCCATCCGACCAGCGGGAGTGGGTGAGCAGTTCTTC
TRBJ1-5	TRBV15	NA	TRBD1	CATSRVQGDNQPQHF	TGTGCCACCAGCAGAGTACAGGGGGACAATCAGCCCCAGCATTTT
TRBJ2-7	TRBV5-8	NA	NA	CASSFSRYEQYF	TGTGCCAGCAGCTTCTCCCGCTACGAGCAGTACTTC
TRBJ2-5	TRBV18	NA	TRBD2	CASSLGLAGGQETQYF	TGTGCCAGCTCATTGGGACTAGCGGGGGGTCAAGAGACCCAGTACTTC
TRBJ2-7	TRBV6-5	once	TRBD1	CVVVSDRAVEQYF	TGTGTCGTAGTAAGCGACAGGGCGGTCGAGCAGTACTTC
TRBJ1-5	TRBV27	few	NA	CASSLSSRAGNQPQHF	TGTGCCAGCAGTTTATCATCCAGGGCAGGCAATCAGCCCCAGCATTTT
TRBJ1-1	TRBV19	NA	NA	CASSTQRYTEAFF	TGTGCCAGTAGTACCCAGCGATACACTGAAGCTTTCTTT
TRBJ1-5	TRBV5-1	NA	TRBD1	CASSLGTGSSNQPQHF	TGCGCCAGCAGCTTAGGGACAGGGAGTAGCAATCAGCCCCAGCATTTT
TRBJ1-2	TRBV5-1	NA	NA	CASSPRGESYTF	TGCGCCAGCAGCCCCCGGGGAGAGAGCTACACCTTC
TRBJ2-2	TRBV4-3	NA	TRBD2	CASSQGGGARTGELFF	TGCGCCAGCAGCCAAGGCGGGGGGGCTCGCACCGGGGAGCTGTTTTTT
TRBJ2-7	TRBV6-1	NA	NA	CASSPPINEQYF	TGTGCCAGCAGCCCACCTATTAACGAGCAGTACTTC
TRBJ2-1	TRBV7-2	NA	TRBD2	CASSFLESGENEQFF	TGTGCCAGCAGCTTCCTGGAGAGCGGGGAAAATGAGCAGTTCTTC
TRBJ1-1	TRBV7-3	NA	NA	CASSPRPGGQNTEAFF	TGTGCCAGCAGCCCACGTCCGGGGGGACAGAACACTGAAGCTTTCTTT
TRBJ2-7	TRBV2	NA	NA	CAGSEGPYEQYF	TGTGCCGGCAGTGAAGGGCCGTACGAGCAGTACTTC
TRBJ2-4	TRBV29-1	NA	NA	CSVGQLAKNIQYF	TGCAGCGTGGGACAATTAGCCAAAAACATTCAGTACTTC
TRBJ2-1	TRBV7-2	NA	TRBD2	CASSLGTSGVNEQFF	TGTGCCAGCAGCTTAGGGACTAGCGGGGTTAATGAGCAGTTCTTC
TRBJ1-5	TRBV13	NA	NA	CASSGRNQPQHF	TGTGCCAGCAGCGGCAGGAATCAGCCCCAGCATTTT
TRBJ2-7	TRBV5-1	NA	NA	CASSGGQSAYEQYF	TGCGCCAGCAGCGGAGGACAGAGTGCCTACGAGCAGTACTTC